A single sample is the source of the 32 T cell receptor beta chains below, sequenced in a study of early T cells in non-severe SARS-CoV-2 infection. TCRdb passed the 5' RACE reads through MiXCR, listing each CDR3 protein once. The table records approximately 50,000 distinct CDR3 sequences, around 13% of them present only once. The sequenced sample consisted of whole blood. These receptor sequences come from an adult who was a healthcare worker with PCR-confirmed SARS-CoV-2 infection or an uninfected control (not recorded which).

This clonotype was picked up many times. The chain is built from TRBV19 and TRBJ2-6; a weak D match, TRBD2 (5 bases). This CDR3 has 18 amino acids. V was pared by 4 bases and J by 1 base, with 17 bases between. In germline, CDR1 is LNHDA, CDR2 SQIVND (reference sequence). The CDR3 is CASSTIARGSSGANVLTF. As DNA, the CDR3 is TGTGCCAGTAGTACAATAGCTCGGGGTTCGTCTGGGGCCAACGTCCTGACTTTC.

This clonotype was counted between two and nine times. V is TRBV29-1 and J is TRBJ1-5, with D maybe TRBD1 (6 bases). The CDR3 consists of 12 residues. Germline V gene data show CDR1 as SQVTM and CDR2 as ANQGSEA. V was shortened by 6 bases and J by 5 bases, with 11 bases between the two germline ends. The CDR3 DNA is TGCAGCGTGGACAGATCTGATCAGCCCCAGCATTTT. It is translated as CSVDRSDQPQHF.

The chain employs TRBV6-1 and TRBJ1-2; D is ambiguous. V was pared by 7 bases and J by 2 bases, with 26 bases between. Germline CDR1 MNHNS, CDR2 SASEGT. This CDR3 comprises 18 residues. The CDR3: CASNINRRGSSLNYGYTF. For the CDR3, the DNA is TGTGCCAGCAATATAAACCGACGGGGTTCAAGTTTAAACTATGGCTACACCTTC.

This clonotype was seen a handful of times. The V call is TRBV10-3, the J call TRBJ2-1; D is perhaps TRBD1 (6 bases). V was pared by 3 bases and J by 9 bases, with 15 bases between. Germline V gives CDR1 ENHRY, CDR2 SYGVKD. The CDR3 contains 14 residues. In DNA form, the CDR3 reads TGTGCCATCAGTGATTCTGACAGGCGTGGTGAGCAGTTCTTC. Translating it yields CAISDSDRRGEQFF.

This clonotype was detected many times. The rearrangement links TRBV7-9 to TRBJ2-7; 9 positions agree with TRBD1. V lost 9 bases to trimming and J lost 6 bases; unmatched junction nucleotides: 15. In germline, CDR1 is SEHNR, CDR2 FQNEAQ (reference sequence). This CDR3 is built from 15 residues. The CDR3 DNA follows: TGTGCCAGTTCGGACGTATGGGGGACAGGGAGCGAGCAGTACTTC. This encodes CASSDVWGTGSEQYF. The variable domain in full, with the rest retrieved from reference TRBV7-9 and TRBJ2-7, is DTGVSQNPRHKITKRGQNVTFRCDPISEHNRLYWYRQTLGQGPEFLTYFQNEAQLEKSRLLSDRFSAERPKGSFSTLEIQRTEQGDSAMYLCASSDVWGTGSEQYFGPGTRLTVT.

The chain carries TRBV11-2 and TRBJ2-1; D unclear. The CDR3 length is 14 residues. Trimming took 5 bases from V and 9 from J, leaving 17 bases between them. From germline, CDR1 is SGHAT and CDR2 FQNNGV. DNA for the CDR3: TGTGCCAGCAGCCTAAATTCCCCACCGGGTGAGCAGTTCTTC. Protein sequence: CASSLNSPPGEQFF.

CDR3 nucleotides: TGTGCCAGTAGTCCGGGTACAGGGGGCCGCTACAATGAGCAGTTCTTC. Its protein product is CASSPGTGGRYNEQFF. The chain joins TRBV19 to TRBJ2-1; 9 positions agree with TRBD1. Per germline, CDR1 LNHDA and CDR2 SQIVND (reference sequence). The junction had 8 bases not matched to a gene; V was cut back by 5 bases and J by 3 bases. CDR3 length equals 16 residues.

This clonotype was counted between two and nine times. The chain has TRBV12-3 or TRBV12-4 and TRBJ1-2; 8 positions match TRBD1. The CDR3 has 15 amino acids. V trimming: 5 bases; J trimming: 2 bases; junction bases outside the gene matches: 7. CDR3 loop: CASSPRTGINYGYTF. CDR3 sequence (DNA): TGTGCCAGCAGTCCCAGGACAGGGATAAACTATGGCTACACCTTC.

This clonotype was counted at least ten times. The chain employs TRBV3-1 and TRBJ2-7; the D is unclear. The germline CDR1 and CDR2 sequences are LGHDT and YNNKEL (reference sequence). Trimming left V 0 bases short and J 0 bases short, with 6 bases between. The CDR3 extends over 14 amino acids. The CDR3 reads CASSQDPVSYEQYF. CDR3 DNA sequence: TGTGCCAGCAGCCAAGACCCGGTCTCCTACGAGCAGTACTTC.

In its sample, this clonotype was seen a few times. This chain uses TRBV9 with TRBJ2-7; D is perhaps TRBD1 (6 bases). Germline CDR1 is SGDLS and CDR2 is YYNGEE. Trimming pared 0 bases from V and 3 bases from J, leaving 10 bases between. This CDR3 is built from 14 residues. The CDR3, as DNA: TGTGCCAGCAGCGTAGGACAGGACAACTACGAGCAGTACTTC. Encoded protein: CASSVGQDNYEQYF.

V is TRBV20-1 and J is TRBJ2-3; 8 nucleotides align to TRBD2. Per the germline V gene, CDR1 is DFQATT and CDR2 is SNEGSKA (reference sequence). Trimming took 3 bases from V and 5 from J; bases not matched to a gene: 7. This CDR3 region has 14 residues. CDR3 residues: CSASRGGQGDTQYF. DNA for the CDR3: TGCAGTGCTAGTCGGGGGGGCCAGGGAGATACGCAGTATTTT.

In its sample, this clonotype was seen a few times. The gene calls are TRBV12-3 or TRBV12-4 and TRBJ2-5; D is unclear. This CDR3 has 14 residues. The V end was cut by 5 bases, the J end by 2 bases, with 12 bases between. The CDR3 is CASSPDRTQETQYF. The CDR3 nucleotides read TGTGCCAGCAGTCCAGACCGAACTCAAGAGACCCAGTACTTC.

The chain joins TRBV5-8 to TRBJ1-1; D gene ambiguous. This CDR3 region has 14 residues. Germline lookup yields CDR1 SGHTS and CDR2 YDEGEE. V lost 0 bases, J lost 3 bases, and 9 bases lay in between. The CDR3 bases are TGTGCCAGCAGCTTGGGGGTGCGACACACTGAAGCTTTCTTT. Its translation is CASSLGVRHTEAFF.

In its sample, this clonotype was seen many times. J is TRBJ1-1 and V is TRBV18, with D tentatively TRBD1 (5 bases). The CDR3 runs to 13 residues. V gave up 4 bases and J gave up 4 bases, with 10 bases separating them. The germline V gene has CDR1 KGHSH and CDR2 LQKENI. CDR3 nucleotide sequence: TGTGCCAGCTCACGAGGACAAGTCACTGAAGCTTTCTTT. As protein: CASSRGQVTEAFF.

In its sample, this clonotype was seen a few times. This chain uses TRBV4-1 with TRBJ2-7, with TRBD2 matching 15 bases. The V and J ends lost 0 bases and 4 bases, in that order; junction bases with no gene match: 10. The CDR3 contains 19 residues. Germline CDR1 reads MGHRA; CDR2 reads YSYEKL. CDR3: CASSQERRTSGGARYEQYF. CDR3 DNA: TGCGCCAGCAGCCAAGAGCGTCGGACTAGCGGGGGGGCGAGGTACGAGCAGTACTTC.

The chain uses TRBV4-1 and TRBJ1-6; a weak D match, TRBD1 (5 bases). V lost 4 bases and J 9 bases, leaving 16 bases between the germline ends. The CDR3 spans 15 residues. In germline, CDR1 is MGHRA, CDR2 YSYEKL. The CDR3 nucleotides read TGCGCCAGCAGCCGAGGGGCGGGTTTAGGTTCACCCCTCCACTTT. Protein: CASSRGAGLGSPLHF.

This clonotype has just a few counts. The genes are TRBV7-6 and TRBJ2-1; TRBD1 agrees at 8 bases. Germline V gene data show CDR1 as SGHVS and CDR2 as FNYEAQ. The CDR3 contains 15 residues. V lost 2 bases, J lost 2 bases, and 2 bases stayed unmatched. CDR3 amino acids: CASSLRTGTYNEQFF. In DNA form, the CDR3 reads TGTGCCAGCAGCTTAAGGACAGGGACCTACAATGAGCAGTTCTTC.

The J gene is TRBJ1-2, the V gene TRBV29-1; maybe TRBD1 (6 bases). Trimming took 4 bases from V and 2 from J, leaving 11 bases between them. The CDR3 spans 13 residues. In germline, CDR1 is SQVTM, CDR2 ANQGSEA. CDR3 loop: CSVVGGANYGYTF. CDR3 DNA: TGCAGCGTTGTGGGGGGGGCGAACTATGGCTACACCTTC.

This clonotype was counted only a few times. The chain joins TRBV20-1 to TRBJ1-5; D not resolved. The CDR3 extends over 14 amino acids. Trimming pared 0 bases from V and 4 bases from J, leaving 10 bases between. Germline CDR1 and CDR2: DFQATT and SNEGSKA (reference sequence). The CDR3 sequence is CSARDGSPNQPQHF. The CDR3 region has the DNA TGCAGTGCTAGAGATGGGAGCCCAAATCAGCCCCAGCATTTT.

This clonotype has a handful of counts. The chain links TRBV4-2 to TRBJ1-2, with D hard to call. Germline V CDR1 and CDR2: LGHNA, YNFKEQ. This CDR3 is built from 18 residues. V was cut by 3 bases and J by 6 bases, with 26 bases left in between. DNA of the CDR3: TGTGCCAGCAGCCAGATGGGGTTGAGTGGCCAGCAGGTGCATGGCTACACCTTC. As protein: CASSQMGLSGQQVHGYTF.

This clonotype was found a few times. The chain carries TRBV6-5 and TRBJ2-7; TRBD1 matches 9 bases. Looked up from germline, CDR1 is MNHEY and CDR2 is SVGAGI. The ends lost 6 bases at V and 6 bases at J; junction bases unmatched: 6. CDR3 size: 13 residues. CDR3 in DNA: TGTGCCAGCAGACGACAGGGGGTTACCGAGCAGTACTTC. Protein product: CASRRQGVTEQYF.

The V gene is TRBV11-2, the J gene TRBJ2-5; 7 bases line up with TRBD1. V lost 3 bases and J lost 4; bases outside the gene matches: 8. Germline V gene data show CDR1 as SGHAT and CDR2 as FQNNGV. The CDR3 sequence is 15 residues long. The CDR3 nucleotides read TGTGCCAGCAGCTTCCAAGACAGGGTCAGAGAGACCCAGTACTTC. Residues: CASSFQDRVRETQYF.

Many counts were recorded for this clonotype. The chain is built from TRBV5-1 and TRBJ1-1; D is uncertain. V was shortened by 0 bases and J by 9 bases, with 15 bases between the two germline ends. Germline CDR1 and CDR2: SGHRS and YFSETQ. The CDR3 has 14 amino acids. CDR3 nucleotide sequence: TGCGCCAGCAGCTTGGAAGGTTCCAGCCGGCAAGCTTTCTTT. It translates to CASSLEGSSRQAFF. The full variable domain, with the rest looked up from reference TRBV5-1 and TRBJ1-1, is KAGVTQTPRYLIKTRGQQVTLSCSPISGHRSVSWYQQTPGQGLQFLFEYFSETQRNKGNFPGRFSGRQFSNSRSEMNVSTLELGDSALYLCASSLEGSSRQAFFGQGTRLTVV.

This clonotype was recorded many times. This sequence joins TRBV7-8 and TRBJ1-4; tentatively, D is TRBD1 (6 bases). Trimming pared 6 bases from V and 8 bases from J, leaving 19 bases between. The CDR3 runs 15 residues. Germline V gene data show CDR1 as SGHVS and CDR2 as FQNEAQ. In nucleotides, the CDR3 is TGTGCCAGCAGTTCAGCGGCAGGGGCGAGGGAAAAACTGTTTTTT. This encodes CASSSAAGAREKLFF.

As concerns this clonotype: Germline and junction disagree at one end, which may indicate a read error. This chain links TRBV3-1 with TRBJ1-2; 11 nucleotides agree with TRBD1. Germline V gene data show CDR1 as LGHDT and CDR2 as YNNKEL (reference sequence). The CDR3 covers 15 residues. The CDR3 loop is CANSQNRDRGYGYTF. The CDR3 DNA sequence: TGTGCCAACAGCCAAAACCGGGACAGGGGGTATGGCTACACCTTC.

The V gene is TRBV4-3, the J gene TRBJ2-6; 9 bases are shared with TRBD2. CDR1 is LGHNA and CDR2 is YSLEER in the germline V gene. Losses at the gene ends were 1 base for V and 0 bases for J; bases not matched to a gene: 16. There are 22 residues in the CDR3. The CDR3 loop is CASSQVASGTPTQRSGANVLTF. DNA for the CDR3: TGCGCCAGCAGCCAAGTTGCTAGCGGGACACCTACTCAACGCTCTGGGGCCAACGTCCTGACTTTC.

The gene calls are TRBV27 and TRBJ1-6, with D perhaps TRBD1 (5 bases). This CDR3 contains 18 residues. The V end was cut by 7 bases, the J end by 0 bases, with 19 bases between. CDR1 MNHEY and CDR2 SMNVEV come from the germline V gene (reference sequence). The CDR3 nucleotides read TGTGCCAGCACCCGCGGGAGCGGGGGGAGCTCCTATAATTCACCCCTCCACTTT. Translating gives CASTRGSGGSSYNSPLHF.

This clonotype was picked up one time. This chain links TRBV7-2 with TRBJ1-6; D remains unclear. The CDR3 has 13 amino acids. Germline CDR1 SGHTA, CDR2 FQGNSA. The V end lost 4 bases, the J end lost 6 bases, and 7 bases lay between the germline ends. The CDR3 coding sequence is TGTGCCAGCAGCTCGACTATTAATTCACCCCTCCACTTT. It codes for CASSSTINSPLHF.

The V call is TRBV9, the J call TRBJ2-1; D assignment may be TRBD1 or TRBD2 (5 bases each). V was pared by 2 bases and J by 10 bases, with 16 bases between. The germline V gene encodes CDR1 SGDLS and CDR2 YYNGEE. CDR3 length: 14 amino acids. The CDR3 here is CASSVQGPSGEQFF. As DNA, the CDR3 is TGTGCCAGCAGCGTTCAGGGACCCTCGGGAGAGCAGTTCTTC.

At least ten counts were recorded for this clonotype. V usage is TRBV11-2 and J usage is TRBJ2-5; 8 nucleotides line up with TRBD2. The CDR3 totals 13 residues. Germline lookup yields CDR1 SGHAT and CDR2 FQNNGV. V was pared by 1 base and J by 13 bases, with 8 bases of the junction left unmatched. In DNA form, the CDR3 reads TGTGCCAGCAGCTTAGTGAACGGGGGGGACCGGTACTTC. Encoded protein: CASSLVNGGDRYF.

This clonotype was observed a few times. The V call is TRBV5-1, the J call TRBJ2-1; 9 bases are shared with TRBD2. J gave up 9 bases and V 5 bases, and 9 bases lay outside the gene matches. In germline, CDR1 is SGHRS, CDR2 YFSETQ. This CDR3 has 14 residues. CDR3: CASRLIAGVGEQFF. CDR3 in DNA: TGCGCCAGCAGACTAATAGCGGGGGTTGGTGAGCAGTTCTTC.

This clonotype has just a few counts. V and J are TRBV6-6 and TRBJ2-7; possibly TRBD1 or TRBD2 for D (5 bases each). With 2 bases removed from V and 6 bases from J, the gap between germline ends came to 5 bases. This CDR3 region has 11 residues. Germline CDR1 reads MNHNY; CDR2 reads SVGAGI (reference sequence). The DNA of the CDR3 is TGTGCCAGCAGTTACGGGGGCGAGCAGTACTTC. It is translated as CASSYGGEQYF.